The subject of this entry is one T cell receptor beta chain. Its antigen is still unknown. This specimen belongs to a study of cytomegalovirus exposure and HLA in healthy donors. A multiplex PCR was run with 60 Vbeta primers and 13 Jbeta primers. Using immunoSEQ multiplex PCR, the repertoire was profiled, and TCRdb retains in-frame clones only, with some absent. The repertoire has 90,000 to 120,000 clones, around two thirds of them found once; the top ten carry around 13%. V gave up 6 bases and J gave up 2 bases; unmatched junction bases: 7. This CDR3 has 15 amino acids. CDR1 is LGHNT and CDR2 is FRNRAP in the germline V gene. Notes on the study in general: One later analysis reportedly identified an Asian-associated ancestry cluster that showed fewer N-insertions than the roughly 620-donor mean.

The source is a woman aged 40-49 years in good health and CMV-seropositive. Material: PBMCs. The chain combines TRBV12-5 with TRBJ2-5; 9 bases align to TRBD1. The chain's CDR3 is CASGRDRGTQETQYF. The CDR3, as DNA: TGTGCTAGTGGACGCGACAGGGGGACTCAAGAGACCCAGTACTTC.